This TCR beta chain appears in the sequencing data of a study of cytomegalovirus exposure and HLA in healthy donors. Use of 60 Vbeta and 13 Jbeta primers characterized the PCR. Some clones are missing from TCRdb's copy, which holds only in-frame ones; the method was immunoSEQ multiplex PCR. In the table there are 150,000 to 200,000 clones, approximately 85% of which are singletons. With respect to this clone: What it recognizes is unknown.

Study findings and constraints: DRB1 showed the most TCR associations and HLA-C the fewest in a later analysis, as rates varied by HLA locus. Researchers had no immune exposure information except CMV serostatus available.

Germline V gene lookup returns CDR1 SEHNR and CDR2 FQNEAQ (reference sequence). The CDR3 contains 19 residues. After removal of 5 bases from V and 1 base from J, the junction contained 12 bases not matched to a gene. The V gene is TRBV7-9, the J gene TRBJ2-2, with 11 bases matching TRBD2. The sequence was collected from a girl aged 2-10 years in good health and CMV-seropositive. Sequencing input: PBMCs. CDR3 sequence: CASSPTRLAGKGNTGELFF. DNA of the CDR3: TGTGCCAGCAGCCCGACTAGACTAGCGGGAAAAGGGAACACCGGGGAGCTGTTTTTT.